The source of this T cell receptor beta chain is a study of chemoradiotherapy in HPV16-positive cancers. Study-wide findings and caveats: Better recurrence-free survival went with HPV-responsive T-cell expansion in HPV16-positive patients.

Regarding this clone: Its antigen is currently unknown.

Repertoires were sampled repeatedly during chemoradiotherapy. This CDR3 is built from 15 residues. Germline CDR1 reads SNHLY; CDR2 reads FYNNEI. V dropped 5 bases and J dropped 2 bases, with 14 bases sitting between them. Generated by immunoSEQ multiplex PCR, the TCRdb table keeps only in-frame clones and is missing some. The repertoire holds some 10,000 clones, with about 74% as singletons. This sequence was found in a human donor with HPV-associated anogenital cancer. The sample was taken from a patient who underwent chemoradiotherapy. V and J are TRBV2 and TRBJ2-3; D perhaps matches TRBD2 (6 bases). CDR3 loop: CASSFLREPTDTQYF. The DNA for the CDR3 is TGTGCCAGCAGTTTCCTCCGGGAGCCCACAGATACGCAGTATTTT.